Here is one T cell receptor (beta chain) with its context. Antigen: not known. The sample comes from a study of T cells expressing NK-cell markers. Study at large: Sorted CD3+CD56+NKG2C+, CD3+CD56+NKG2C- and CD3+CD56-NKG2C+ T cells provided the TCR beta repertoires.

5'RACE template switching with UMIs generated TCR beta cDNA. TCRdb reprocessed the 5' RACE reads, keeping one entry per CDR3 protein, no DNA. Recorded here are roughly 390,000 distinct CDR3 sequences; the top ten clones represent 4% to 6.5%. Study results and limitations: Unclear, still, was the HCMV specificity of the expanded NKG2C+ T cell clones. A range of about 1.0-8% of CD8+ T cells consisted of dominant NKG2C+ clonotypes in 6 or 7 donors.

The CDR3 extends over 11 amino acids. CDR1 MNHNY and CDR2 SVGAGI come from the germline V gene (reference sequence). The source material was blood T cells: a sorted CD56 or NKG2C T cell subset, CD4+ or CD8+ T cells, or bulk PBMC T cells (not recorded which). The TCR originated in a man aged 18-69 years in good health. V usage is TRBV6-6 and J usage is TRBJ2-3. The CDR3 is CASTLRDTQYF.